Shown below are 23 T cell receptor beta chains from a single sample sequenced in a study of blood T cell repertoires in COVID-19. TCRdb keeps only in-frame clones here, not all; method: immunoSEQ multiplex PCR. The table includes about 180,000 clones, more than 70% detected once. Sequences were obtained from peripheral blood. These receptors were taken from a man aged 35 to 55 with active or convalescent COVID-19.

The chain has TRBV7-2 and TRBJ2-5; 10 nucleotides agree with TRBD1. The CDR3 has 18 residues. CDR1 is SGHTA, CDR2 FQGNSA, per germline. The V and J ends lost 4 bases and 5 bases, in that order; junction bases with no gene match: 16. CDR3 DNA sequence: TGTGCCAGCAGCTCGAGAGGCCAGGGACAGGGGTATCGGGAGACCCAGTACTTC. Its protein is CASSSRGQGQGYRETQYF.

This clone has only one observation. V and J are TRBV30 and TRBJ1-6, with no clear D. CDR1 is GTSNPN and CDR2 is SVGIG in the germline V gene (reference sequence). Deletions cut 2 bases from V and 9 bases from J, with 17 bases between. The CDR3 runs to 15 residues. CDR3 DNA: TGTGCCTGGAGTCCGACGCGGGCTCAAGGTTCACCCCTCCACTTT. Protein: CAWSPTRAQGSPLHF.

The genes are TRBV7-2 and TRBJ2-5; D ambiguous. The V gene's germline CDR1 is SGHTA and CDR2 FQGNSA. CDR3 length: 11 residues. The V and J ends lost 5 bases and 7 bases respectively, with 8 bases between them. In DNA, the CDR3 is TGTGCCAGCAGCGGGCGATTGACCCAGTACTTC. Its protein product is CASSGRLTQYF.

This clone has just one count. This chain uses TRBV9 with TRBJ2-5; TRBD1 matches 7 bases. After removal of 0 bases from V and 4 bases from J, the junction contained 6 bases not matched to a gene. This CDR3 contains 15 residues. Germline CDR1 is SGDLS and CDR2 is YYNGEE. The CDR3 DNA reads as TGTGCCAGCAGCGTAGATGGGGCAGGGGGAGAGACCCAGTACTTC. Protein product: CASSVDGAGGETQYF.

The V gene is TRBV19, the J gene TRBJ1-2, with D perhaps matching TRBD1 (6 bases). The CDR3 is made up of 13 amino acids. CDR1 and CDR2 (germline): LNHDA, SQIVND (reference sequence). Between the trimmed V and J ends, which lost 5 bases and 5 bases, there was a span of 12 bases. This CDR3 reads CASSPQGEYGYTF. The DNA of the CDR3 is TGTGCCAGTAGTCCACAGGGAGAGTATGGCTACACCTTC.

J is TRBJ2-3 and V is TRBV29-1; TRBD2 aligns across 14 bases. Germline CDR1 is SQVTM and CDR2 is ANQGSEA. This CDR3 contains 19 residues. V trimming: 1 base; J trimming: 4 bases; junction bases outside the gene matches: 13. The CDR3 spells CSVEGTSGGTRKKADTQYF. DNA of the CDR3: TGCAGCGTTGAAGGGACTAGCGGGGGGACAAGGAAAAAGGCAGATACGCAGTATTTT.

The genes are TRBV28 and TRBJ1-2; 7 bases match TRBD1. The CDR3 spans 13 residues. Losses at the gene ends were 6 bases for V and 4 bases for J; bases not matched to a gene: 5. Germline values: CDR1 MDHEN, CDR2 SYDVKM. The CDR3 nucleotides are TGTGCCAGCAGCCTCGGGACAGTCTATGGCTACACCTTC. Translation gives CASSLGTVYGYTF.

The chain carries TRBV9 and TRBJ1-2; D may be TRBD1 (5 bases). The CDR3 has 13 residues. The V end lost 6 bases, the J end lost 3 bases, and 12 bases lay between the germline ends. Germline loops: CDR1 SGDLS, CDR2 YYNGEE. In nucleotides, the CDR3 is TGTGCCAGCACCCTGGGGGGAGACTATGGCTACACCTTC. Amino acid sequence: CASTLGGDYGYTF.

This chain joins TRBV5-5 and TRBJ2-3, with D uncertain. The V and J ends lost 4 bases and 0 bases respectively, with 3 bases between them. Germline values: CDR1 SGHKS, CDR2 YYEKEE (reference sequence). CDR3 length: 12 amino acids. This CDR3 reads CASSQSTDTQYF. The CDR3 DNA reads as TGTGCCAGCAGCCAAAGCACAGATACGCAGTATTTT.

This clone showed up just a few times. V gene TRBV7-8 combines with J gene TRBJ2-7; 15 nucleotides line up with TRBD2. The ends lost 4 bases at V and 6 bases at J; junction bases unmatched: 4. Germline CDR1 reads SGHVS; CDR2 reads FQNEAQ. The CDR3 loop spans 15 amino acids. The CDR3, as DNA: TGTGCCAGCAGCTCCGGGACTAGCGGGGGGCTCGAGCAGTACTTC. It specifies CASSSGTSGGLEQYF.

CDR3 loop: CASSLLSPMNTEAFF. CDR3 in DNA: TGTGCCAGCAGCCTACTAAGCCCTATGAACACTGAAGCTTTCTTT. V gene TRBV9 combines with J gene TRBJ1-1; D is ambiguous. The ends were cut back, 4 bases at V and 0 bases at J, with 13 bases in the middle. The CDR3 length is 15 residues. CDR1 and CDR2 (germline): SGDLS, YYNGEE. Drawing the rest from reference TRBV9 and TRBJ1-1, the complete variable domain is DSGVTQTPKHLITATGQRVTLRCSPRSGDLSVYWYQQSLDQGLQFLIQYYNGEERAKGNILERFSAQQFPDLHSELNLSSLELGDSALYFCASSLLSPMNTEAFFGQGTRLTVV.

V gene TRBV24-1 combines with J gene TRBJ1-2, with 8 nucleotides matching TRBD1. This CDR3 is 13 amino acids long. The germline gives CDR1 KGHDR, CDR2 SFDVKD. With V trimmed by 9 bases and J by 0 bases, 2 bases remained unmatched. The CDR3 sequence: CATGQGSNYGYTF. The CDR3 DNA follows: TGTGCCACCGGACAGGGTTCTAACTATGGCTACACCTTC.

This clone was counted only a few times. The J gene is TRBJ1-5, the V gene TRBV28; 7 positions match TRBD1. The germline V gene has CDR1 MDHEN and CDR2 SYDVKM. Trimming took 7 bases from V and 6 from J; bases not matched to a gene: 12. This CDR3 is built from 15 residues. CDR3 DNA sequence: TGTGCCAGCACCCGTCTTGAGGGGGCGGCTCAGCCCCAGCATTTT. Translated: CASTRLEGAAQPQHF.

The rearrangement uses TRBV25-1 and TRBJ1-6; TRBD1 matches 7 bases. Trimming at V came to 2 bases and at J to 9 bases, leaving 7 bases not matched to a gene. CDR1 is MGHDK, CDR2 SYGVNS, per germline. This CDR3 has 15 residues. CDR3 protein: CASSEGTVNGSPLHF. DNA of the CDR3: TGTGCCAGCAGTGAAGGGACAGTGAACGGTTCACCCCTCCACTTT.

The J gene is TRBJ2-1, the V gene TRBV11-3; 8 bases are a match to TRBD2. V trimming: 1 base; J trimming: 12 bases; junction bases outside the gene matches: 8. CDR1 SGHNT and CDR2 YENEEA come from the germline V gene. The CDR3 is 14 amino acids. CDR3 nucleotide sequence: TGTGCCAGCAGCTTAGGAGCTAGCGGGTCTTTGCAGTTCTTC. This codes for CASSLGASGSLQFF.

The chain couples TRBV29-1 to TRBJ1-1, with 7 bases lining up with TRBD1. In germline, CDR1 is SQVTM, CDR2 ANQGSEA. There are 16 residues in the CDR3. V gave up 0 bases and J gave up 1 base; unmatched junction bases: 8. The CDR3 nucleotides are TGCAGCGTTGAAGATAGGAGAGACAGGGAGAACACTGAAGCTTTCTTT. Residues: CSVEDRRDRENTEAFF. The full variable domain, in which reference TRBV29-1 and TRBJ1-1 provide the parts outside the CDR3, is SAVISQKPSRDICQRGTSLTIQCQVDSQVTMMFWYRQQPGQSLTLIATANQGSEATYESGFVIDKFPISRPNLTFSTLTVSNMSPEDSSIYLCSVEDRRDRENTEAFFGQGTRLTVV.

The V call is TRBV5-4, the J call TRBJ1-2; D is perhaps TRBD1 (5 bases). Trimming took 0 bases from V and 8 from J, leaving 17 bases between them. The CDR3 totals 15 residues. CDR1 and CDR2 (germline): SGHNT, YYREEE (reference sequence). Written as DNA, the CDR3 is TGTGCCAGCAGCTTGGAGCCCCAGGGTTCGTTAGGCTACACCTTC. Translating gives CASSLEPQGSLGYTF.

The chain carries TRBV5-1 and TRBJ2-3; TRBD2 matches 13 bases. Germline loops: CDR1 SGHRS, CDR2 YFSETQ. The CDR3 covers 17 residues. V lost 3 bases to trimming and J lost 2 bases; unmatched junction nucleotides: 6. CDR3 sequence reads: CASSSITSGGVTDTQYF. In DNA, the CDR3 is TGCGCCAGCAGCTCCATTACTAGCGGGGGGGTCACAGATACGCAGTATTTT. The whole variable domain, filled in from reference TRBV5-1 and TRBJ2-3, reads KAGVTQTPRYLIKTRGQQVTLSCSPISGHRSVSWYQQTPGQGLQFLFEYFSETQRNKGNFPGRFSGRQFSNSRSEMNVSTLELGDSALYLCASSSITSGGVTDTQYFGPGTRLTVL.

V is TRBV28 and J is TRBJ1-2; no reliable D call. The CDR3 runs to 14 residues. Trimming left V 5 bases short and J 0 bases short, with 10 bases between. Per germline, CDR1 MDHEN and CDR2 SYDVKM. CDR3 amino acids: CASSEDGANYGYTF. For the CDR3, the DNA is TGTGCCAGCAGTGAGGACGGGGCTAACTATGGCTACACCTTC.

The chain's CDR3 is CASSRDWRRQHTSYNEQFF. The CDR3 coding sequence is TGTGCCAGCAGCCGGGACTGGAGGCGTCAACACACATCGTACAATGAGCAGTTCTTC. This chain uses TRBV14 with TRBJ2-1; D is possibly TRBD2 (6 bases). CDR1 is SGHDN and CDR2 is FVKESK in the germline V gene. Trimming removed 4 bases at V and 4 bases at J, with 26 bases between. CDR3 length: 19 residues.

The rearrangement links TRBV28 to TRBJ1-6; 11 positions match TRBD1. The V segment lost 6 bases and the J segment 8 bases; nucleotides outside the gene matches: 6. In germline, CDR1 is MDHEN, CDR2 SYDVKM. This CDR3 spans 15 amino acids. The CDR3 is CASRGQGVEYSPLHF. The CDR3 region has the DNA TGTGCCAGCAGGGGACAGGGGGTTGAGTATTCACCCCTCCACTTT.

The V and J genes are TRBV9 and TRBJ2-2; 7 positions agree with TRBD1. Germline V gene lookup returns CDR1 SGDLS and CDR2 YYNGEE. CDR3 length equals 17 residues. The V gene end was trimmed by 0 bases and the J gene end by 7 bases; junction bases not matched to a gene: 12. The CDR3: CASSVDHRGKVFGELFF. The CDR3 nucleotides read TGTGCCAGCAGCGTAGATCACAGGGGTAAGGTGTTCGGGGAGCTGTTTTTT.

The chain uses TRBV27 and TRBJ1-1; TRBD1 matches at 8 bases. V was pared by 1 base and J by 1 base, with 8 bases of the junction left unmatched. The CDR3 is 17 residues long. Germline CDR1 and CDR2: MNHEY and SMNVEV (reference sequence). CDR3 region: CASSLWRTGRANTEAFF. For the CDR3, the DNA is TGTGCCAGCAGTTTATGGCGGACAGGGAGGGCGAACACTGAAGCTTTCTTT.